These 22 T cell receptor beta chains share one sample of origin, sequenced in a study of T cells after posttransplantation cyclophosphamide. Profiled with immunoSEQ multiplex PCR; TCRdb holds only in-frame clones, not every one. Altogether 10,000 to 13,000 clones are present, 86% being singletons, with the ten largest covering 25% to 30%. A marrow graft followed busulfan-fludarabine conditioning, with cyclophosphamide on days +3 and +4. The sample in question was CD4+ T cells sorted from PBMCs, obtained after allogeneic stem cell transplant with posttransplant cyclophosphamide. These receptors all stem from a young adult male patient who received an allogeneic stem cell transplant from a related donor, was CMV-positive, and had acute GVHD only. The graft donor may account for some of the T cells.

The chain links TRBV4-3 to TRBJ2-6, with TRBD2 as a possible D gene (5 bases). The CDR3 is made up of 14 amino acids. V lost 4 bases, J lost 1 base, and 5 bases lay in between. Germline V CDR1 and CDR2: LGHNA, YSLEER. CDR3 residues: CASSPGSGANVLTF. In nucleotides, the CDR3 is TGCGCCAGCAGCCCGGGGTCTGGGGCCAACGTCCTGACTTTC.

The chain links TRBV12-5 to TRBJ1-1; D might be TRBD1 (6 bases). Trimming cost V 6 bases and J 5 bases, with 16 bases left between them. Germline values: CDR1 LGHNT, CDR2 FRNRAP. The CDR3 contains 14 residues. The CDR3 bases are TGTGCTAGTGGGAGAGGGGCCCAGGGGACTGAAGCTTTCTTT. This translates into CASGRGAQGTEAFF.

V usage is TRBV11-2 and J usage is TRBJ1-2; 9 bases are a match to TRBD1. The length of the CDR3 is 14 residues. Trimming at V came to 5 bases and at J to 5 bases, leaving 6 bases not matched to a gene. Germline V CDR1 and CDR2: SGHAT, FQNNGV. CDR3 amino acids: CASSRPGTGYGYTF. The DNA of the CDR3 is TGTGCCAGCAGCCGTCCCGGGACAGGGTATGGCTACACCTTC.

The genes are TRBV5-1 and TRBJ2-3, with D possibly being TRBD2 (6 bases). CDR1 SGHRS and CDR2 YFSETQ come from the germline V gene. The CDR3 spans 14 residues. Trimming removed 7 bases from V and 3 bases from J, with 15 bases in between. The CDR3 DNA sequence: TGCGCCAGCCGTAGTGGCGGGGTGACAGATACGCAGTATTTT. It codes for CASRSGGVTDTQYF.

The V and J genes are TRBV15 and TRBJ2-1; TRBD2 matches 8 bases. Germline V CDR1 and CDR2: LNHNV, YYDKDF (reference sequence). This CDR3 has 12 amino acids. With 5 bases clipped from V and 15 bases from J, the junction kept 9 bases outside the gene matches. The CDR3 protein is CATSRDSGEGFF. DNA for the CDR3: TGTGCCACCAGCCGCGATAGCGGGGAAGGGTTCTTC. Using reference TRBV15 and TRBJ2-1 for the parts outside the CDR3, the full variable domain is DAMVIQNPRYQVTQFGKPVTLSCSQTLNHNVMYWYQQKSSQAPKLLFHYYDKDFNNEADTPDNFQSRRPNTSFCFLDIRSPGLGDTAMYLCATSRDSGEGFFGPGTRLTVL.

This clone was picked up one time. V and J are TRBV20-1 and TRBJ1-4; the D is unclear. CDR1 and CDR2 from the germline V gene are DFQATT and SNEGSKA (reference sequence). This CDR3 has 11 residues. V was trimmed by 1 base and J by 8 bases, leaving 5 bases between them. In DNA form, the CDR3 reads TGCAGTGCTAGAGTTCTAGAAAAACTGTTTTTT. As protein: CSARVLEKLFF.

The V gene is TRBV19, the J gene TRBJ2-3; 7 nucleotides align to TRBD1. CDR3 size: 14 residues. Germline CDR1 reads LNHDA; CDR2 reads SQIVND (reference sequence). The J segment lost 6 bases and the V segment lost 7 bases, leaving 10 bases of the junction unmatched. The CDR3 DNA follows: TGTGCCAGTAAGGACAGGACGGGGTCGGATACGCAGTATTTT. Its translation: CASKDRTGSDTQYF.

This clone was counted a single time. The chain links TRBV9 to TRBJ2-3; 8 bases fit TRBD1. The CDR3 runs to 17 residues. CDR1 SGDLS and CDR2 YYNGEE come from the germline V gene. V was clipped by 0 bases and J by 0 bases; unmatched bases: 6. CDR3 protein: CASSVVGTGTSTDTQYF. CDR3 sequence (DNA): TGTGCCAGCAGCGTAGTGGGGACAGGTACTAGCACAGATACGCAGTATTTT. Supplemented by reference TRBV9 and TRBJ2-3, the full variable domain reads DSGVTQTPKHLITATGQRVTLRCSPRSGDLSVYWYQQSLDQGLQFLIQYYNGEERAKGNILERFSAQQFPDLHSELNLSSLELGDSALYFCASSVVGTGTSTDTQYFGPGTRLTVL.

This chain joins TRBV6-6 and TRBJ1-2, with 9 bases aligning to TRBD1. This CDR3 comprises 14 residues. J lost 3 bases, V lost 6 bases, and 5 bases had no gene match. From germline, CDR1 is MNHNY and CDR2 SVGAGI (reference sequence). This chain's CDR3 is CASRPRQGDYGYTF. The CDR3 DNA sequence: TGTGCCAGCAGACCTAGACAGGGGGACTATGGCTACACCTTC.

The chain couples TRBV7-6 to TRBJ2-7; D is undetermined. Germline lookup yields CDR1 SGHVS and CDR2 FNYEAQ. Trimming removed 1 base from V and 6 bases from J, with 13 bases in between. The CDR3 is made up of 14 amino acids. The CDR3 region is CASSLGSPGFEQYF. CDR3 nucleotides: TGTGCCAGCAGCTTAGGGAGCCCGGGTTTCGAGCAGTACTTC.

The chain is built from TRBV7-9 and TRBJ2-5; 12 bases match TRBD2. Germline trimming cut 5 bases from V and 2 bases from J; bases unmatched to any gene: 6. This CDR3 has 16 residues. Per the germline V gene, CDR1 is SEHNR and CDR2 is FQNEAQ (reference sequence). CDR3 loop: CASSDSSGGGQETQYF. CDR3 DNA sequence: TGTGCCAGCAGCGACTCTAGCGGGGGGGGACAAGAGACCCAGTACTTC. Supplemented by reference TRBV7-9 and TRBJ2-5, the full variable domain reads DTGVSQNPRHKITKRGQNVTFRCDPISEHNRLYWYRQTLGQGPEFLTYFQNEAQLEKSRLLSDRFSAERPKGSFSTLEIQRTEQGDSAMYLCASSDSSGGGQETQYFGPGTRLLVL.

CDR3 sequence: CASRLLAGAGETQYF. CDR3 nucleotides: TGTGCCAGCAGATTACTAGCGGGGGCGGGGGAGACCCAGTACTTC. The chain couples TRBV6-5 to TRBJ2-5; 11 nucleotides agree with TRBD2. Trimming cost V 6 bases and J 5 bases; bases outside gene matches: 8. The CDR3 is 15 residues long. CDR1 MNHEY and CDR2 SVGAGI come from the germline V gene.

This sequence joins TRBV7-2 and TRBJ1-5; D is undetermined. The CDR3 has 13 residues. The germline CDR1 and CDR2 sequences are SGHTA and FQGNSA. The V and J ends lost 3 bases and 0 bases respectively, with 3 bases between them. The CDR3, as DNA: TGTGCCAGCAGCTTCGGTAGCAATCAGCCCCAGCATTTT. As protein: CASSFGSNQPQHF.

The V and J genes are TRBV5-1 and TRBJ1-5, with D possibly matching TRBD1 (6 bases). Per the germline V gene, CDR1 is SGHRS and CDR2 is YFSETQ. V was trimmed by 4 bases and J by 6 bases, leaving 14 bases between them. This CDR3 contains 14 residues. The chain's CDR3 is CASSPGVGVQPQHF. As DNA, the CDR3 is TGCGCCAGCAGCCCAGGGGTGGGGGTTCAGCCCCAGCATTTT.

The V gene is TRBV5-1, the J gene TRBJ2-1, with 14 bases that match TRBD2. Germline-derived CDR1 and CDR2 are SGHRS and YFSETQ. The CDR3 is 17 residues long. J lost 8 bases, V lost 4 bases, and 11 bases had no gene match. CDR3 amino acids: CASSARLAGGIGDEQFF. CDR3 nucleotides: TGCGCCAGCAGCGCCCGACTAGCGGGGGGGATTGGGGATGAGCAGTTCTTC.

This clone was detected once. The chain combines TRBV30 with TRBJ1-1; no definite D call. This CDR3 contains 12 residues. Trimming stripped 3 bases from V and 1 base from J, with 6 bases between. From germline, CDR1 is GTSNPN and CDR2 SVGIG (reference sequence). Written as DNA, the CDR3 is TGTGCCTGGAGCACAGCGAACACTGAAGCTTTCTTT. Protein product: CAWSTANTEAFF.

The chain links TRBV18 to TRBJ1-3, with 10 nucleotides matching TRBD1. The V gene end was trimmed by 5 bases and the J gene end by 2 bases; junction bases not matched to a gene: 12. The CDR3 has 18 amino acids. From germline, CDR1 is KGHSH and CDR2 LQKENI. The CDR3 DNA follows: TGTGCCAGCTCATCACGACAGGGGGCCGATACGACTGGAAACACCATATATTTT. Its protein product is CASSSRQGADTTGNTIYF.

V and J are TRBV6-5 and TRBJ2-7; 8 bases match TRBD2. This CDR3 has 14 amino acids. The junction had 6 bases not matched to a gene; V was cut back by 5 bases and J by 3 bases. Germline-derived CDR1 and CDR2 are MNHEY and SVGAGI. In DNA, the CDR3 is TGTGCCAGCAGTACCCCGGGACTAGACTACGAGCAGTACTTC. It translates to CASSTPGLDYEQYF.

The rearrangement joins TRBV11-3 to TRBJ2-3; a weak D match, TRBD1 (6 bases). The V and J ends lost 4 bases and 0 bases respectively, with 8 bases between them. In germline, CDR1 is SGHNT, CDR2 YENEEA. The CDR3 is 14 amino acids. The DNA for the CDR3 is TGTGCCAGCAGCTCAGGGGCTAGCACAGATACGCAGTATTTT. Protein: CASSSGASTDTQYF.

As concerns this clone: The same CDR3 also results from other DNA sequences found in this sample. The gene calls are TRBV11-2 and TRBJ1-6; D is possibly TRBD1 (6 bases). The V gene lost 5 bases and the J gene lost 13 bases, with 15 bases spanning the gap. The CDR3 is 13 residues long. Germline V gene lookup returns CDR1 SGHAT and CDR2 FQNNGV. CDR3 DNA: TGTGCCAGCAGCACCGGGGACATCTCCCCCCTCCACTTT. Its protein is CASSTGDISPLHF.

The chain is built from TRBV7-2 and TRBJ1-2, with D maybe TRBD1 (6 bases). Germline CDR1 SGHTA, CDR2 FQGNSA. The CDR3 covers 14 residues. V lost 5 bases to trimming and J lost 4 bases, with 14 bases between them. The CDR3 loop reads CASSPQGPSYGYTF. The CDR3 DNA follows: TGTGCCAGCAGCCCACAGGGTCCGTCCTATGGCTACACCTTC.

This chain's CDR3 is CASSLGDRGRGTEAFF. Written as DNA, the CDR3 is TGTGCCAGCAGCTTGGGGGACAGGGGAAGAGGCACTGAAGCTTTCTTT. The chain has TRBV7-9 and TRBJ1-1; 10 bases fit TRBD1. The CDR3 consists of 16 residues. Germline CDR1 and CDR2: SEHNR and FQNEAQ (reference sequence). The ends lost 3 bases at V and 4 bases at J; junction bases unmatched: 8.